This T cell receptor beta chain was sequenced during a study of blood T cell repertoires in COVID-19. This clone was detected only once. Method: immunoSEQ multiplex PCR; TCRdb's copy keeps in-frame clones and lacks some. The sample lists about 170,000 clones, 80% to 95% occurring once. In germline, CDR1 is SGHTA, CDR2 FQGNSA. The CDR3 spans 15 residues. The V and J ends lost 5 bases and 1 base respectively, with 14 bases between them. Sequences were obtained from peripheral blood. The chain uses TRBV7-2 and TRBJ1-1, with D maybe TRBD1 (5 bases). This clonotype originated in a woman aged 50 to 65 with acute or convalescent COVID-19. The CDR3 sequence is CASSPGGAWNTEAFF. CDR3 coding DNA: TGTGCCAGCAGCCCAGGAGGGGCATGGAACACTGAAGCTTTCTTT. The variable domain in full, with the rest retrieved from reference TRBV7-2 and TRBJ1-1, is GAGVSQSPSNKVTEKGKDVELRCDPISGHTALYWYRQSLGQGLEFLIYFQGNSAPDKSGLPSDRFSAERTGGSVSTLTIQRTQQEDSAVYLCASSPGGAWNTEAFFGQGTRLTVV.